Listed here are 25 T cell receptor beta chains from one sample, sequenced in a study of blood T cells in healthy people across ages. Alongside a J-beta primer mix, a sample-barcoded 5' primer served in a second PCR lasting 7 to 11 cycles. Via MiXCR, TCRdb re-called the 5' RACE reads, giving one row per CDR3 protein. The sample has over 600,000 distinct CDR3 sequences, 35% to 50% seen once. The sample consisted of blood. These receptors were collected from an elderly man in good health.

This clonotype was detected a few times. The CDR3, as DNA: TGTGCCAGCAGTTCGGTAGCGGGAGGAAGGTACGAGCAGTACTTC. Translated: CASSSVAGGRYEQYF. The chain joins TRBV12-3 or TRBV12-4 to TRBJ2-7; 10 bases match TRBD2. The CDR3 sequence is 15 residues long. Unmatched junction bases numbered 7, after V lost 4 bases and J lost 4 bases.

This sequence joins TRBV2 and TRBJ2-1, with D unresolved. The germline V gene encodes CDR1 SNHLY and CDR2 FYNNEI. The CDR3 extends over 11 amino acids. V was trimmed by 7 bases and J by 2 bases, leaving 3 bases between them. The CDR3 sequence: CASNTYNEQFF. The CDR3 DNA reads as TGTGCCAGCAACACCTACAATGAGCAGTTCTTC.

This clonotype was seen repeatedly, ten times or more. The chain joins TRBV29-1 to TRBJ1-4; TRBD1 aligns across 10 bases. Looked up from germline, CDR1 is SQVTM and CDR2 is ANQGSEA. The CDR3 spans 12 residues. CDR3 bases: TGCAGTGCGACAGGGGGCTCGGAAAAACTGTTTTTT. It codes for CSATGGSEKLFF.

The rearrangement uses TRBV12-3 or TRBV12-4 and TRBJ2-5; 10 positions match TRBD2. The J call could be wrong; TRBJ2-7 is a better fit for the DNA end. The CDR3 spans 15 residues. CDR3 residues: CASSLEGAGGYEQYF. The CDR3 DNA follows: TGTGCCAGCAGTTTAGAAGGAGCGGGAGGGTACGAGCAGTACTTC.

As DNA, the CDR3 is TGTGCCAGCAGCCAAGATATTGGTGGGTGGGGACAGGCGAACACCGGGGAGCTGTTTTTT. Protein: CASSQDIGGWGQANTGELFF. The chain combines TRBV4-2 with TRBJ2-2; 8 bases map to TRBD1. CDR1 is LGHNA, CDR2 YNFKEQ, per germline. CDR3 length: 20 residues. Trimming removed 0 bases from V and 0 bases from J; junction bases left unmatched: 12.

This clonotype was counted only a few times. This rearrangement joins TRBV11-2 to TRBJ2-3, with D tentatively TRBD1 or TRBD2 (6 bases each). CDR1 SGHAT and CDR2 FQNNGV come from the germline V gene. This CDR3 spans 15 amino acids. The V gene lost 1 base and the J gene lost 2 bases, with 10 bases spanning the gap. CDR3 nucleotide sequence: TGTGCCAGCAGCTTAGCTCGGGGGCCCACAGATACGCAGTATTTT. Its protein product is CASSLARGPTDTQYF.

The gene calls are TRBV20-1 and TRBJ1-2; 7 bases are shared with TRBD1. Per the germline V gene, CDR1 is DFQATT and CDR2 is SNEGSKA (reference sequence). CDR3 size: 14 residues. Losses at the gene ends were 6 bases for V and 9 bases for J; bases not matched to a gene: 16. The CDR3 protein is CSARYGGATGSYTF. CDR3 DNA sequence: TGCAGTGCCCGATACGGGGGGGCGACAGGGAGCTACACCTTC.

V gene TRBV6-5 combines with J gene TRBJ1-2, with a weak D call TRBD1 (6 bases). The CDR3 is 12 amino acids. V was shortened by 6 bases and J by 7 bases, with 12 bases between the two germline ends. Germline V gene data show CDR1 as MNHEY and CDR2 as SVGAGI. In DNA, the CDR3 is TGTGCCAGCAGGATACAGGGAAGTGGCTACACCTTC. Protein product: CASRIQGSGYTF.

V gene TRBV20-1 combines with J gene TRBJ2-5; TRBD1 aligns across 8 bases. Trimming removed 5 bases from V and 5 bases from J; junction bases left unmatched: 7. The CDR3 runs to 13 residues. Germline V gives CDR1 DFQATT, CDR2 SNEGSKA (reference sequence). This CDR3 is CSAPAGGGETQYF. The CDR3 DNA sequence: TGCAGTGCTCCGGCAGGGGGCGGGGAGACCCAGTACTTC.

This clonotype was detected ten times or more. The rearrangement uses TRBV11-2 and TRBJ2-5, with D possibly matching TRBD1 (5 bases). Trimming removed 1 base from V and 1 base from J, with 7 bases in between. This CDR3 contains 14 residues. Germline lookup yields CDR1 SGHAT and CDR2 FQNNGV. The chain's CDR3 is CASSLGQRQETQYF. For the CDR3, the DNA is TGTGCCAGCAGCTTAGGACAGCGCCAAGAGACCCAGTACTTC.

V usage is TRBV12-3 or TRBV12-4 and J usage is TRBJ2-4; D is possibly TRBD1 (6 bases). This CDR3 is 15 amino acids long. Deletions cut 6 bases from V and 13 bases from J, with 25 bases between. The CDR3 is CASSFTGRSYDEQYF. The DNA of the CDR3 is TGTGCCAGCAGCTTTACAGGGCGGTCCTACGATGAGCAGTACTTC.

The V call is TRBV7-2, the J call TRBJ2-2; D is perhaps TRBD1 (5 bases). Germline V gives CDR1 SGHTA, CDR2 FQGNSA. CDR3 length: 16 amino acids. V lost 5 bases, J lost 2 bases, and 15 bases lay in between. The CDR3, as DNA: TGTGCCAGCAGCCCCAATGGGGCCGTTAACACCGGGGAGCTGTTTTTT. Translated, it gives CASSPNGAVNTGELFF.

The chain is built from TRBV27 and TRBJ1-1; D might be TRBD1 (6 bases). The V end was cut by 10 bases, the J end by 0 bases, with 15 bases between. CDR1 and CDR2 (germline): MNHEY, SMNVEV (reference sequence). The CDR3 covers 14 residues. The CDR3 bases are TGTGCCAAGGAGGTAGACAGGATGAACACTGAAGCTTTCTTT. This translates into CAKEVDRMNTEAFF.

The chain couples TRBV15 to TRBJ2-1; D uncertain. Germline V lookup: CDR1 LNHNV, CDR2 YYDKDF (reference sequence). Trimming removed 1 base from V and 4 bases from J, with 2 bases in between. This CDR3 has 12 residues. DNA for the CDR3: TGTGCCACCAGCAGAGCATACAATGAGCAGTTCTTC. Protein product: CATSRAYNEQFF.

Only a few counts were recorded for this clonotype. The CDR3 DNA is TGTGCCAGCAGCCGTAGTCGAGGGGAAACCTACGAGCAGTACTTC. Protein: CASSRSRGETYEQYF. This sequence joins TRBV7-6 and TRBJ2-7; either TRBD1 or TRBD2 may fit D (5 bases each). The germline V gene has CDR1 SGHVS and CDR2 FNYEAQ. The CDR3 extends over 15 amino acids. Trimming stripped 5 bases from V and 2 bases from J, with 16 bases between.

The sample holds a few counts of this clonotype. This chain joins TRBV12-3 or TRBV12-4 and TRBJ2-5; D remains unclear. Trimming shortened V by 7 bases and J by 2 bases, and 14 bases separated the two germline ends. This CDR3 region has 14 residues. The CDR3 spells CASTPSGLQETQYF. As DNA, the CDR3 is TGTGCCAGCACCCCCTCCGGGCTGCAAGAGACCCAGTACTTC.

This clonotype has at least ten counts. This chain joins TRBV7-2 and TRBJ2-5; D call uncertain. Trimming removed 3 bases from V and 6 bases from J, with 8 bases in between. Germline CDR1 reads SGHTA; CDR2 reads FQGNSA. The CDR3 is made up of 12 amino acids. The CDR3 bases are TGTGCCAGCAGCTTCCATTTAAAGACCCAGTACTTC. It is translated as CASSFHLKTQYF. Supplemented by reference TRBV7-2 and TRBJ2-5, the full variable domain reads GAGVSQSPSNKVTEKGKDVELRCDPISGHTALYWYRQSLGQGLEFLIYFQGNSAPDKSGLPSDRFSAERTGGSVSTLTIQRTQQEDSAVYLCASSFHLKTQYFGPGTRLLVL.

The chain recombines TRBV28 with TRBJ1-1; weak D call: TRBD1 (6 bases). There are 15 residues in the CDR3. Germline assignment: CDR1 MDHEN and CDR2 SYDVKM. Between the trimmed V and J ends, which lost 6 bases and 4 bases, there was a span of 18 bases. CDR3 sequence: CASRSPVQGSTEAFF. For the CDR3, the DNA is TGTGCCAGCAGATCCCCTGTCCAGGGGAGCACTGAAGCTTTCTTT.

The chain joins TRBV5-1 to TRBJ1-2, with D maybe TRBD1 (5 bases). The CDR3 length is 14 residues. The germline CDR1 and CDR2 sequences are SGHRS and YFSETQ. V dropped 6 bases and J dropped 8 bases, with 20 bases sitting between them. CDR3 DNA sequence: TGCGCCAGCAACTCCCCCGGGGACTTCGGAGGCTACACCTTC. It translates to CASNSPGDFGGYTF.

In DNA form, the CDR3 reads TGTGCCAGCACGTTCGAGGTGTCTTCCGGCAATGAGCAGTTCTTC. This gives the protein CASTFEVSSGNEQFF. The V call is TRBV2, the J call TRBJ2-1; D is unresolved. V lost 7 bases to trimming and J lost 6 bases, with 19 bases between them. The CDR3 runs to 15 residues. Germline loops: CDR1 SNHLY, CDR2 FYNNEI.

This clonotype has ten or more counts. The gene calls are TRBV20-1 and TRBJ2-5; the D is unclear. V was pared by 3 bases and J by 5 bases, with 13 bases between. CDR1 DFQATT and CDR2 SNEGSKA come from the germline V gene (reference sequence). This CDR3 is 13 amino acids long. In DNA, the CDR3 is TGCAGTGCTAGGGATGGGGTGAGGGAGACCCAGTACTTC. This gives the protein CSARDGVRETQYF.

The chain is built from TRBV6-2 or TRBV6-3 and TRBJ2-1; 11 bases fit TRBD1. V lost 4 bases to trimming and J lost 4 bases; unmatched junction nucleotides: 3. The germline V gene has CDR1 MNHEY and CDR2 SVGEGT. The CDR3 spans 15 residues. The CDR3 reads CASSWGQGGYNEQFF. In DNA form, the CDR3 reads TGTGCCAGCAGTTGGGGACAGGGGGGGTACAATGAGCAGTTCTTC.

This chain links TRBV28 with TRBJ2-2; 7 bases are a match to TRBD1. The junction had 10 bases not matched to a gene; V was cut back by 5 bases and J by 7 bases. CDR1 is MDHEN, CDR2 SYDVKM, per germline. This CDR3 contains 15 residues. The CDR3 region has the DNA TGTGCCAGCAGTATTTCAGGGGGACAAAGCGGGGAGCTGTTTTTT. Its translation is CASSISGGQSGELFF.

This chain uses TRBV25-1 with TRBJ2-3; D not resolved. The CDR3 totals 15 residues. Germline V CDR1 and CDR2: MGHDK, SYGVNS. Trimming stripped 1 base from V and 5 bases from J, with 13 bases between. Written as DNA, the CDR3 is TGTGCCAGCAGTGAATTAAGGCGACTGGAAGATACGCAGTATTTT. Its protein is CASSELRRLEDTQYF.

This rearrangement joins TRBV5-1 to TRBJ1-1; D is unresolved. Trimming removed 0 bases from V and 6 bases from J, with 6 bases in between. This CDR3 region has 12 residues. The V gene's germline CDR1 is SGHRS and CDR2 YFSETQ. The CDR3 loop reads CASSLGSSEAFF. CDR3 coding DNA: TGCGCCAGCAGCTTGGGGAGCTCTGAAGCTTTCTTT.